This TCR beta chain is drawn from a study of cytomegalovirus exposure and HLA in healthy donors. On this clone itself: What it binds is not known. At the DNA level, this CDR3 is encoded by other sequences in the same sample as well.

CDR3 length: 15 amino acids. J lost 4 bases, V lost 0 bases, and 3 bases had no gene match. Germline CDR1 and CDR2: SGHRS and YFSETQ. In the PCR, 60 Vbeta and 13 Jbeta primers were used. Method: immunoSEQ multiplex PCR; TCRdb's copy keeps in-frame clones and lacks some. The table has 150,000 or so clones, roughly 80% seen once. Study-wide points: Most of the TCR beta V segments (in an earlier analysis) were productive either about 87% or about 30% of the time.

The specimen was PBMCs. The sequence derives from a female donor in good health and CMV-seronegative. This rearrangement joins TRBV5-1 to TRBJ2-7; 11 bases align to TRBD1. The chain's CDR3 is CASSLGGTGGYEQYF. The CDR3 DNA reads TGCGCCAGCAGCTTGGGCGGGACAGGGGGATACGAGCAGTACTTC.